The clone carrying this TCR beta chain came up once. The antigen remains undetermined. With 6 bases removed from V and 6 bases from J, the gap between germline ends came to 16 bases. Germline V gene lookup returns CDR1 SQVTM and CDR2 ANQGSEA. The CDR3 spans 13 residues. This specimen comes from a study of CD8+ T cells in alopecia areata. Whole-study findings and limits: Lesional scalp displayed greater clonality than normal scalp, most notably in alopecia totalis/universalis. Mice showed TCR sharing more clearly than patients did, possibly owing to HLA.

The authors extracted RNA and reverse transcribed it into cDNA as the sequencing template. Profiling relied on immunoSEQ multiplex PCR, and the TCRdb table lists in-frame clones only, not all of them. The data show 180,000 or so clones, approximately 59% seen once. The treatment denotes: oral pan-JAK inhibitor, 5-10 mg twice daily. The rearrangement links TRBV29-1 to TRBJ2-3; D is uncertain. This clonotype was obtained from a human donor with alopecia areata. The source material was CD4+ T cells sorted from blood, sampled at approximately week 60, from a patient treated with tofacitinib. The DNA for the CDR3 is TGCAGCGTGACACCCCTGTTGGGGGATACGCAGTATTTT. Its protein product is CSVTPLLGDTQYF.